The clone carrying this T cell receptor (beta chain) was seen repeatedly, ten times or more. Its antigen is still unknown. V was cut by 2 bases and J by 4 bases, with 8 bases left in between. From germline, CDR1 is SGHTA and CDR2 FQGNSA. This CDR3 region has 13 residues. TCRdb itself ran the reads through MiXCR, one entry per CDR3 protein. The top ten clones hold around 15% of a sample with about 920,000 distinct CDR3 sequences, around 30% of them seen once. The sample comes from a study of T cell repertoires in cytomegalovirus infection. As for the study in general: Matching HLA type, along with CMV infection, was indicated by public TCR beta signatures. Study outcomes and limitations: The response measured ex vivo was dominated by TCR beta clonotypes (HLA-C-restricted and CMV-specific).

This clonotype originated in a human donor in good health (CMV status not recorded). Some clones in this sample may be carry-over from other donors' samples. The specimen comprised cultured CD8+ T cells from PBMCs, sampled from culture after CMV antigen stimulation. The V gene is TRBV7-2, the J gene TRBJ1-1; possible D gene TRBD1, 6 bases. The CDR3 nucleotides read TGTGCCAGCAGCTTACTCAGGGGCACTGAAGCTTTCTTT. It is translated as CASSLLRGTEAFF.